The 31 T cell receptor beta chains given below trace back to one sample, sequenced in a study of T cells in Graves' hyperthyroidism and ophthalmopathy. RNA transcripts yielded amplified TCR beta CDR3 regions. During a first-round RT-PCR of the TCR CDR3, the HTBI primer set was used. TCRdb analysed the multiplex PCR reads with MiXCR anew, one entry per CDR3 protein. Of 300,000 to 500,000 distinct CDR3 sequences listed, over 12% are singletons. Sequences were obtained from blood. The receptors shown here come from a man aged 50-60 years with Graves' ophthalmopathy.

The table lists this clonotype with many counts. The CDR3 region is CASSQDSRAINEQFF. The CDR3 DNA is TGTGCCAGCAGCCAAGATTCACGGGCGATCAATGAGCAGTTCTTC. The genes are TRBV3-1 and TRBJ2-1; D remains ambiguous. This CDR3 has 15 amino acids. The germline CDR1 and CDR2 sequences are LGHDT and YNNKEL (reference sequence). Trimming stripped 0 bases from V and 6 bases from J, with 12 bases between.

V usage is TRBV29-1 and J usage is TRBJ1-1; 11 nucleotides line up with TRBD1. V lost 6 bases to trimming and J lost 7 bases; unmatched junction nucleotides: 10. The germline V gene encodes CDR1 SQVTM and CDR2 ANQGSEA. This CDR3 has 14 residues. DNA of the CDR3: TGCAGCGTAGGACATGGACAGGGGGCGATTGAAGCTTTCTTT. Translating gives CSVGHGQGAIEAFF.

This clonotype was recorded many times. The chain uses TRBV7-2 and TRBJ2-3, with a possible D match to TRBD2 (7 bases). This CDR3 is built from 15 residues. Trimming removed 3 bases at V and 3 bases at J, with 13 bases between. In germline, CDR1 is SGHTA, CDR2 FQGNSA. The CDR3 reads CASSFRGLPTDTQYF. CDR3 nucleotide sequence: TGTGCCAGCAGCTTCAGGGGACTACCTACAGATACGCAGTATTTT.

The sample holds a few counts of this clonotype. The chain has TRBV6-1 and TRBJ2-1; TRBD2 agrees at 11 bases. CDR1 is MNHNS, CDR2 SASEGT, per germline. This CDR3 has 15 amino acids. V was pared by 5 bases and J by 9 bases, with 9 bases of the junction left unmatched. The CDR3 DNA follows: TGTGCCAGCAGTATAGCGGGAGGGTCCCTCGGTGAGCAGTTCTTC. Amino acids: CASSIAGGSLGEQFF.

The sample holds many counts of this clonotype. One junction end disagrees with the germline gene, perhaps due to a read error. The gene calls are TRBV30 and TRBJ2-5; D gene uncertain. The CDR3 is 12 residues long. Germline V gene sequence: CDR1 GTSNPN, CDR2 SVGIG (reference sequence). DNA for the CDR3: TGTGCCTGGAGTGTTGACCAGGAGACCCAGTACTTC. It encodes CAWSVDQETQYF.

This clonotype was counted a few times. In nucleotides, the CDR3 is TGTGCCAGCAGTTACGTGGCCGGGGAGCTGTTTTTT. This sequence encodes CASSYVAGELFF. J is TRBJ2-2 and V is TRBV6-5, with D hard to call. The germline V gene encodes CDR1 MNHEY and CDR2 SVGAGI. The CDR3 is 12 residues long. The germline V and J ends were trimmed by 2 bases and 6 bases, with 4 bases remaining between them.

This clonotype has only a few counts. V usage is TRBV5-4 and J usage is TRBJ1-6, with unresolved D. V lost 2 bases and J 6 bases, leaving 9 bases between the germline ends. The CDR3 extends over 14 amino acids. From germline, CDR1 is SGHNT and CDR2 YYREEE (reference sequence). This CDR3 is CASSLVAVNSPLHF. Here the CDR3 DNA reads TGTGCCAGCAGCTTAGTGGCGGTTAATTCACCCCTCCACTTT.

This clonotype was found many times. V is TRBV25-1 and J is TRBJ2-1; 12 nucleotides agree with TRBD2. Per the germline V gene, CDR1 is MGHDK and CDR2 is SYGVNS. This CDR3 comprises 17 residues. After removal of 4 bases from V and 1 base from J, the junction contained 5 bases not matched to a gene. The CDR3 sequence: CASSGLAGVGSYNEQFF. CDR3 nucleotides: TGTGCCAGCAGTGGACTAGCGGGAGTAGGGTCCTACAATGAGCAGTTCTTC.

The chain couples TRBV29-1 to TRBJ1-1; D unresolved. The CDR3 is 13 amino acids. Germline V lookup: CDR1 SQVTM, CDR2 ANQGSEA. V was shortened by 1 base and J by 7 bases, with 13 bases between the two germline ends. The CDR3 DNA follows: TGCAGCGTTGAAGGGTCGGGGAGGAGTGAAGCTTTCTTT. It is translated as CSVEGSGRSEAFF.

CDR3 loop: CASSDPDRERAYNEQFF. For the CDR3, the DNA is TGCGCCAGCAGTGACCCTGACAGGGAGAGAGCCTACAATGAGCAGTTCTTC. This rearrangement joins TRBV10-1 to TRBJ2-1, with 7 bases aligning to TRBD1. The CDR3 is made up of 17 amino acids. V shed 3 bases, J shed 2 bases, and the junction held 10 bases outside the gene matches. The V gene's germline CDR1 is WNHNN and CDR2 SYGVQD (reference sequence).

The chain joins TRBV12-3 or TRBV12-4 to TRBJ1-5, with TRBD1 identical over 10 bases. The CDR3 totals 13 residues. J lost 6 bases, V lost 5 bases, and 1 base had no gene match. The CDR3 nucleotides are TGTGCCAGCAGTGGGACAGGGGCTCAGCCCCAGCATTTT. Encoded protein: CASSGTGAQPQHF.

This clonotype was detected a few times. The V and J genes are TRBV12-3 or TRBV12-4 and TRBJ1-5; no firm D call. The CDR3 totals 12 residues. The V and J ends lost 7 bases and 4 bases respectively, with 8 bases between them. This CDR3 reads CASNRENQPQHF. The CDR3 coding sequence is TGTGCCAGCAATCGGGAAAATCAGCCCCAGCATTTT.

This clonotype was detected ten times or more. As DNA, the CDR3 is TGTGCCAGCAGCTTAGATGGTGGGGGCGGAGGCACTGAAGCTTTCTTT. This gives the protein CASSLDGGGGGTEAFF. The rearrangement joins TRBV11-3 to TRBJ1-1, with D perhaps matching TRBD1 (6 bases). V lost 0 bases to trimming and J lost 4 bases, with 15 bases between them. CDR1 is SGHNT, CDR2 YENEEA, per germline. The CDR3 runs 16 residues.

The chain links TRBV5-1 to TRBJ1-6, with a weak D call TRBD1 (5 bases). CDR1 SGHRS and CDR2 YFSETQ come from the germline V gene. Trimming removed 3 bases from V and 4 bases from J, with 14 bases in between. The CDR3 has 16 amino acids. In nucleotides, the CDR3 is TGCGCCAGCAGCTCCTGGGACGGAAGATATAATTCACCCCTCCACTTT. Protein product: CASSSWDGRYNSPLHF.

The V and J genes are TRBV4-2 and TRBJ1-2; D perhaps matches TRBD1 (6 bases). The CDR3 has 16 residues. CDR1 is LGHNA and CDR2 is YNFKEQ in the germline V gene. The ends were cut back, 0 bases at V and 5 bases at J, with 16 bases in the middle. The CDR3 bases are TGTGCCAGCAGCCAAGACGTGCGGACAGCAGATTATGGCTACACCTTC. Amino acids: CASSQDVRTADYGYTF.

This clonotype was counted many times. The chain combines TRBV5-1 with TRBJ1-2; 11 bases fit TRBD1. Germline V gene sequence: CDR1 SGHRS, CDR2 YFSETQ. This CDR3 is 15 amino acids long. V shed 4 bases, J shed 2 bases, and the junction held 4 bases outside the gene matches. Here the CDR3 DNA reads TGCGCCAGCAGCCCGGGGGACAGGGGGAACTATGGCTACACCTTC. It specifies CASSPGDRGNYGYTF.

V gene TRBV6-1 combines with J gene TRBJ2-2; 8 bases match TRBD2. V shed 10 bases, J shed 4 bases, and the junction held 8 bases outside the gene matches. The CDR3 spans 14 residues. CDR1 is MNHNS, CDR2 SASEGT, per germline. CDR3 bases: TGTGCCACCGATTCCGGGGGGGGCACCGGGGAGCTGTTTTTT. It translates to CATDSGGGTGELFF.

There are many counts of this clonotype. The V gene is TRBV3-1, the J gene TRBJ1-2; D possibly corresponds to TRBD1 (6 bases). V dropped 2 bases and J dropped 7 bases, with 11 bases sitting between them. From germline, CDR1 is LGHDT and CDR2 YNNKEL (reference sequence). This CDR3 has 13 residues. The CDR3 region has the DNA TGTGCCAGCAGCCAACAGGGGCGCCCTGGCTACACCTTC. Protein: CASSQQGRPGYTF. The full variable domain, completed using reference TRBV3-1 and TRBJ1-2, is DTAVSQTPKYLVTQMGNDKSIKCEQNLGHDTMYWYKQDSKKFLKIMFSYNNKELIINETVPNRFSPKSPDKAHLNLHINSLELGDSAVYFCASSQQGRPGYTFGSGTRLTVV.

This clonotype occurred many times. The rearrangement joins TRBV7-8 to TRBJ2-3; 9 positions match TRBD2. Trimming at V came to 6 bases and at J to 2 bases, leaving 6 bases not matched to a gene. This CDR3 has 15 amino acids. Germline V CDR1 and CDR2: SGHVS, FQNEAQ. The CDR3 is CASRRLADYTDTQYF. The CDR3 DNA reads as TGTGCCAGCAGACGACTAGCGGACTACACAGATACGCAGTATTTT.

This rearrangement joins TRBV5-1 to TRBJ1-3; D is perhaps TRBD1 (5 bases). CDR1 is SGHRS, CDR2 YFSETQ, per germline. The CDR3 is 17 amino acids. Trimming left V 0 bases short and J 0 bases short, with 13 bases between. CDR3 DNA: TGCGCCAGCAGCTTGGCCATAGGGGAGAGCTCTGGAAACACCATATATTTT. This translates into CASSLAIGESSGNTIYF.

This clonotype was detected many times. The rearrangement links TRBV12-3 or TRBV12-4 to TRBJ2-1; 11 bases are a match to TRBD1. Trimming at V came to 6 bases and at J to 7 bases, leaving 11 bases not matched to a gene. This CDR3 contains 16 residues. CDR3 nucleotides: TGTGCCAGCAGATACACCGGTGGACAGGGGGCTAATGAGCAGTTCTTC. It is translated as CASRYTGGQGANEQFF.

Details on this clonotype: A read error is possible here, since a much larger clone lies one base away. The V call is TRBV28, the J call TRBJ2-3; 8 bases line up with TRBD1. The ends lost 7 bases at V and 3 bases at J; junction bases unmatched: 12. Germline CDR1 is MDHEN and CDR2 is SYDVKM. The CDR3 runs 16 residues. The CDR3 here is CASKHSRGQRTDTQYF. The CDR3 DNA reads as TGTGCCAGCAAACATAGCAGGGGGCAAAGGACAGATACGCAGTATTTT.

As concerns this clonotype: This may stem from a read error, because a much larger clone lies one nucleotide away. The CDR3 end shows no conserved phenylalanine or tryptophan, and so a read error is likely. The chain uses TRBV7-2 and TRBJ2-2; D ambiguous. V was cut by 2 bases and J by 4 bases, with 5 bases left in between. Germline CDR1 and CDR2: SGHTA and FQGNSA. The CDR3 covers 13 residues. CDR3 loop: CASSLQSTGELFS. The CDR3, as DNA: TGTGCCAGCAGCTTACAGAGCACCGGGGAGCTGTTTTCT.

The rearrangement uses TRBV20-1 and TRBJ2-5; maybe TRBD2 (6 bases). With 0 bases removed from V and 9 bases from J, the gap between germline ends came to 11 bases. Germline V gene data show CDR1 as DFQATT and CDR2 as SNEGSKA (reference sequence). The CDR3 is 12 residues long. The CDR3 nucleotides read TGCAGTGCTAGAGAAAATGGGGGGTCCCAGTACTTC. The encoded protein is CSARENGGSQYF.

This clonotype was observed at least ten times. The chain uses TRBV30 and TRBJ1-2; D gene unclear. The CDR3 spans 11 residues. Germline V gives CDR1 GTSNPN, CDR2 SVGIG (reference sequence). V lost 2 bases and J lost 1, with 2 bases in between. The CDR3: CAWSYNYGYTF. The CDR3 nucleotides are TGTGCCTGGAGTTATAACTATGGCTACACCTTC. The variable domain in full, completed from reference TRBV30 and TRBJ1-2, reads SQTIHQWPATLVQPVGSPLSLECTVEGTSNPNLYWYRQAAGRGLQLLFYSVGIGQISSEVPQNLSASRPQDRQFILSSKKLLLSDSGFYLCAWSYNYGYTFGSGTRLTVV.

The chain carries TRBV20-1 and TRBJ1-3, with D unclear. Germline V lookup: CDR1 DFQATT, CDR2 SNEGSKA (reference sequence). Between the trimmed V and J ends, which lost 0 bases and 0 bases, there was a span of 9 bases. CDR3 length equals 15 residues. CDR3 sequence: CSARDLESSGNTIYF. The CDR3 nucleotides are TGCAGTGCTAGAGATCTAGAGAGCTCTGGAAACACCATATATTTT.

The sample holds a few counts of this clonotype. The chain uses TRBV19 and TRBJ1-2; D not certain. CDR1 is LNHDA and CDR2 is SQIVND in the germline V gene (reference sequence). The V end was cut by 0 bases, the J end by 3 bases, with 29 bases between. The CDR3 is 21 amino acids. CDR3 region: CASSIDDTFGRLDGPYYGYTF. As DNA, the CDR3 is TGTGCCAGTAGTATAGACGACACCTTTGGAAGATTGGACGGCCCGTACTATGGCTACACCTTC.

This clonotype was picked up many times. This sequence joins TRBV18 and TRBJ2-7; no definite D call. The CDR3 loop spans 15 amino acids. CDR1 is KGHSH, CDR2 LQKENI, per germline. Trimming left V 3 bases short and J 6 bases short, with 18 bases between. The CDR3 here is CASSPGVRNNPEQYF. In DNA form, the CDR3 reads TGTGCCAGCTCACCTGGGGTCCGAAATAATCCCGAGCAGTACTTC.

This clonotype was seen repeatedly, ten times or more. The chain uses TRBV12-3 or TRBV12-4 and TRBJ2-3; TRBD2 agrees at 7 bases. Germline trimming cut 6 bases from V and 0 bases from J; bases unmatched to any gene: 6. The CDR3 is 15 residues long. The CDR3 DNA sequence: TGTGCCAGCAGACCGCTAGCGGCTAGCACAGATACGCAGTATTTT. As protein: CASRPLAASTDTQYF.

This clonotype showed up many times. CDR3 DNA: TGTGCCAGCTCACCACCCCAGGGGGACACTGAAGCTTTCTTT. Encoded protein: CASSPPQGDTEAFF. The V gene is TRBV18, the J gene TRBJ1-1, with 7 bases lining up with TRBD1. Germline V gene data show CDR1 as KGHSH and CDR2 as LQKENI. Trimming removed 0 bases from V and 3 bases from J; junction bases left unmatched: 1. CDR3 length: 14 amino acids. Variable domain in full (rest from reference TRBV18 and TRBJ1-1): NAGVMQNPRHLVRRRGQEARLRCSPMKGHSHVYWYRQLPEEGLKFMVYLQKENIIDESGMPKERFSAEFPKEGPSILRIQQVVRGDSAAYFCASSPPQGDTEAFFGQGTRLTVV.

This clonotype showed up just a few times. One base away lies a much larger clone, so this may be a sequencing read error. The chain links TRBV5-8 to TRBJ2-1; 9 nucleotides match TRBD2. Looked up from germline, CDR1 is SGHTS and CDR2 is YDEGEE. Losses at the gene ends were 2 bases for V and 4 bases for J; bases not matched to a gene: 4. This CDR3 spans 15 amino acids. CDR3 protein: CASSFSGLAYNEQFF. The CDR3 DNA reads TGTGCCAGCAGCTTTTCGGGACTAGCTTACAATGAGCAGTTCTTC.